The rows below give T cell receptor beta chains drawn from one sample of a study of T cell repertoires and leukemia-associated antigens. Using its own MiXCR run on the 5' RACE reads, TCRdb lists one record per CDR3 protein. Of approximately 12,000 distinct CDR3 sequences listed, 35% to 50% are singletons. For these receptors, no antigen is known. The sample comprised CD3+ T cells sorted from blood and cultured. These receptors came from a female donor in good health. CDR3s include the opening cysteine and the closing phenylalanine or tryptophan. A D gene is named only where the DNA matches it firmly. Not all rows give a size; the values are once, few, many and, for expanded clones, a class.

>.|TRBV20-1|TRBJ2-1|many|16
CSARDPSGGSYNEQFF
TGCAGTGCTAGAGATCCCAGCGGAGGCTCCTACAATGAGCAGTTCTTC
>TRBD2|TRBV11-3|TRBJ2-4|many|20
CASSPGFILGLAGAKNIQYF
TGTGCCAGCAGCCCCGGATTTATACTGGGACTAGCAGGAGCCAAAAACATTCAGTACTTC
>.|TRBV20-1|TRBJ2-3|.|14
CSASQARSTDTQYF
TGCAGTGCTTCGCAGGCGCGGAGCACAGATACGCAGTATTTT
>.|TRBV6-1|TRBJ1-5|.|17
CASSRPIDATSTDTQHF
TGCGCCAGCAGCCGCCCTATAGACGCGACTAGCACAGATACGCAGCATTTT
>TRBD1|TRBV12-3/TRBV12-4|TRBJ1-2|.|14
CASSPGQGNYGYTF
TGTGCCAGCAGCCCGGGACAGGGAAACTATGGCTACACCTTC
>TRBD1|TRBV28|TRBJ2-2|few|15
CASSSTDRGFGELFF
TGTGCCAGCAGTTCAACTGACAGGGGGTTCGGGGAGCTGTTTTTT
>.|TRBV29-1|TRBJ2-1|many|14
CSVGKRGDHNEQFF
TGCAGCGTGGGGAAAAGGGGAGACCACAATGAGCAGTTCTTC
>TRBD2|TRBV12-3/TRBV12-4|TRBJ2-1|medium-sized|19
CASRLGFRGAGTRHNEQFF
TGTGCCAGCAGACTGGGTTTTAGGGGTGCCGGGACTAGGCATAATGAGCAGTTCTTC
>.|TRBV5-1|TRBJ2-1|few|12
CASRDPYNEQFF
TGCGCCAGTCGGGACCCGTACAATGAGCAGTTCTTC
>.|TRBV7-9|TRBJ2-4|.|16
CASSLGPTLAKNIQYF
TGTGCCAGCAGCTTAGGGCCGACACTAGCCAAAAACATTCAGTACTTC
>.|TRBV15|TRBJ2-2|.|13
CATSLRNTGELFF
TGTGCCACCAGCCTCAGGAACACCGGGGAGCTGTTTTTT
>.|TRBV7-9|TRBJ1-1|few|12
CASRPDRDEAFF
TGTGCCAGCAGGCCGGACAGAGATGAAGCTTTCTTT
>.|TRBV6-1|TRBJ1-2|few|14
CASSEVGGDYGYTF
TGTGCCAGCAGTGAAGTTGGGGGAGACTATGGCTACACCTTC
>TRBD2|TRBV4-2|TRBJ2-2|medium-sized|17
CASSRPPGGRSTGELFF
TGTGCCAGCAGCCGCCCGCCGGGGGGGAGAAGCACCGGGGAGCTGTTTTTT
>.|TRBV7-3|TRBJ2-3|.|15
CASSLISQGRPTQYF
TGTGCCAGCAGCTTAATTAGCCAGGGTCGCCCTACGCAGTATTTT
>.|TRBV5-4|TRBJ2-3|many|13
CASSLKITDTQYF
TGTGCCAGCAGCTTGAAGATCACAGATACGCAGTATTTT
>.|TRBV18|TRBJ1-1|many|13
CASSPQAVTEAFF
TGTGCCAGCTCACCCCAGGCGGTCACTGAAGCTTTCTTT
>TRBD1|TRBV29-1|TRBJ2-3|.|15
CSVARGQASTDTQYF
TGCAGCGTTGCAAGAGGACAGGCCAGCACAGATACGCAGTATTTT
>.|TRBV7-9|TRBJ2-1|many|16
CASRQGTRGKLNEQFF
TGTGCCAGCAGACAGGGGACTAGAGGGAAGCTCAATGAGCAGTTCTTC
>.|TRBV18|TRBJ2-7|.|13
CASSPPGTYEQYF
TGTGCCAGCTCACCACCAGGAACCTACGAGCAGTACTTC
>.|TRBV5-4|TRBJ2-1|.|13
CASSSRLVGFRLF
TGTGCTAGCAGCAGTAGACTGGTGGGATTCCGGCTCTTC
>TRBD2|TRBV6-1|TRBJ2-5|.|15
CASSVAGASWETQYF
TGTGCCAGCAGTGTTGCGGGAGCTTCCTGGGAGACCCAGTACTTC
>.|TRBV7-4|TRBJ1-1|.|24
CVSSLGPRSYGYTFGSGPNTEAFF
.
>.|TRBV7-2|TRBJ2-7|few|15
CASSFETGYSYEQYF
TGTGCCAGCAGCTTCGAGACAGGTTACTCCTACGAGCAGTACTTC
>.|TRBV5-5|TRBJ2-1|many|17
CASSLEPFLPSLNEQFF
TGTGCCAGCAGCTTGGAGCCCTTCCTACCGTCGTTGAATGAGCAGTTCTTC
>.|TRBV14|TRBJ2-5|.|13
CASSQDNWETQYF
TGTGCCAGCAGCCAAGATAATTGGGAGACCCAGTACTTC
>.|TRBV11-2|TRBJ1-2|.|15
CASSLDSVPFYSYTF
TGTGCCAGCAGTTTAGATTCAGTCCCTTTCTATAGCTACACCTTC
>TRBD2|TRBV29-1|TRBJ2-1|.|15
CSVLGLAGEVGEQFF
TGCAGCGTTCTCGGACTAGCGGGAGAGGTCGGTGAGCAGTTCTTC
>.|TRBV20-1|TRBJ2-1|many|14
CSVTEGGEGNEQFF
TGCAGTGTCACGGAGGGGGGCGAGGGGAATGAGCAGTTCTTC
>.|TRBV20-1|TRBJ2-3|few|14
CSAGLGVGTDTQYF
TGCAGTGCTGGGCTCGGGGTGGGTACAGATACGCAGTATTTT
>.|TRBV12-3/TRBV12-4|TRBJ2-7|.|11
CASSYTYEQYF
TGTGCCAGCAGTTACACCTACGAGCAGTACTTC
>.|TRBV20-1|TRBJ2-2|.|15
CSARDVAGHAGELFF
TGCAGTGCTAGAGATGTTGCGGGACATGCCGGGGAGCTGTTTTTT
>TRBD1|TRBV6-5|TRBJ1-1|.|18
CASSYSRDGQGAAGEAFF
TGTGCCAGCAGTTACTCGAGAGATGGACAGGGGGCGGCTGGGGAAGCTTTCTTT
>.|TRBV28|TRBJ2-7|medium-sized|12
CASSLAGDEQYF
TGTGCCAGCAGTTTAGCTGGGGACGAGCAGTACTTC
>TRBD1|TRBV11-2|TRBJ1-1|.|14
CASSSSGTGAEAFF
TGTGCCAGCAGCTCCTCCGGGACAGGGGCTGAAGCTTTCTTT
>.|TRBV5-1|TRBJ2-1|medium-sized|14
CASSVVGSSNEQFF
TGCGCCAGCAGTGTCGTTGGCTCCTCCAATGAGCAGTTCTTC